This TCR beta chain was identified in a study of monozygotic twins with inflammatory bowel disease. Germline V gives CDR1 SGHRS, CDR2 YFSETQ. The CDR3 runs 14 residues. Template switching incorporated UMIs with a 6-nucleotide sample barcode. From the 5' RACE reads, TCRdb lists one entry per CDR3 protein and no DNA. Its table lists 350,000 to 550,000 distinct CDR3 sequences. The receptor comes from a human donor with ulcerative colitis or Crohn's disease, or a healthy co-twin of an affected twin (not recorded which). Input material: blood. The V and J genes are TRBV5-1 and TRBJ2-7; the D call from TCRdb, TRBD2, cannot be confirmed without DNA. The CDR3 protein is CASSFTGREGEQYF.